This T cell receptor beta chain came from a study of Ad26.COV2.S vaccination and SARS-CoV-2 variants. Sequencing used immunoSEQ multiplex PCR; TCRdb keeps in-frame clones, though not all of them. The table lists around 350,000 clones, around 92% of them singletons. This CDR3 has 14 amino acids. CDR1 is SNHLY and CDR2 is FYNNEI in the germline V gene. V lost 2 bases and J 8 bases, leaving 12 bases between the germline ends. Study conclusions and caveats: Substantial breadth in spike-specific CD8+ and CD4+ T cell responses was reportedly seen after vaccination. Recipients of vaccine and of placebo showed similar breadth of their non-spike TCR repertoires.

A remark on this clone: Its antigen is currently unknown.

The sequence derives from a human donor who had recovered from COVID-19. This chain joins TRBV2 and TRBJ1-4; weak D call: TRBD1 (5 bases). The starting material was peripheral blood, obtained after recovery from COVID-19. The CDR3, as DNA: TGTGCCAGCAGTGAAACCCAGGGTGTGGAAAAACTGTTTTTT. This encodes CASSETQGVEKLFF. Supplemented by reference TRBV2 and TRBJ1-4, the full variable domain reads EPEVTQTPSHQVTQMGQEVILRCVPISNHLYFYWYRQILGQKVEFLVSFYNNEISEKSEIFDDQFSVERPDGSNFTLKIRSTKLEDSAMYFCASSETQGVEKLFFGSGTQLSVL.